This TCR beta chain was found in a study of T cell changes during pregnancy in multiple sclerosis (dated by TCRdb to between 2018 and 2021). About the study as a whole: Changes in the T cell repertoire over the course of pregnancy were examined in this study in women with multiple sclerosis.

About this clone: It lacks a known antigen. It has no much larger one-base neighbor in the sample; base qualities were not kept.

Library method: the immunoSEQ multiplex PCR assay. The table comes from immuneACCESS by way of TCRdb, which keeps in-frame sequences with V and J called. Part of the clones is missing from these tables; in studies checked, under half for an unresolved V gene and the rest for unknown reasons. This sample lists roughly 29,000 clones; 70% to 90% were detected once. The ten largest clones capture about 6.4% of the sample. Clipping removes 4 bases from V and 5 bases from J, with 11 as the unmatched junction base count. CDR1 SGHRS and CDR2 YFSETQ are derived from the germline V gene. Measured from the cysteine to the phenylalanine, the CDR3 is 17 residues long. CDR3 DNA only is kept here, 51 bases in frame from base 1.

This material consisted of CD8+ T cells from peripheral blood mononuclear cells, taken after pregnancy. The chain joins TRBV5-1 to TRBJ2-3; 12 nucleotides in the junction match TRBD2. The TCR comes from a female donor with multiple sclerosis, enrolled in a pregnancy study. The CDR3 here reads CASSLRTSGMGGDTQYF. The DNA sequence is as follows: TGCGCCAGCAGCCTTCGGACTAGCGGGATGGGAGGAGATACGCAGTATTTT.